Following are 27 T cell receptor beta chains from one sample sequenced in a study of blood T cell repertoires in COVID-19. Assay used: immunoSEQ multiplex PCR; TCRdb lists only in-frame clones, some missing. Among 150,000 to 200,000 clones listed, 88% were seen once. The sequencing input was peripheral blood. These TCRs come from a human donor in a cohort sampled during active COVID-19.

The chain recombines TRBV7-2 with TRBJ2-7; D ambiguous. Trimming pared 5 bases from V and 1 base from J, leaving 3 bases between. The CDR3 spans 11 residues. From germline, CDR1 is SGHTA and CDR2 FQGNSA. CDR3 DNA: TGTGCCAGCAGCCCTTCCTACGAGCAGTACTTC. This encodes CASSPSYEQYF.

The V gene is TRBV15, the J gene TRBJ2-7; no definite D call. CDR1 and CDR2 from the germline V gene are LNHNV and YYDKDF (reference sequence). Between the trimmed V and J ends, which lost 0 bases and 12 bases, there was a span of 15 bases. The CDR3 has 13 residues. The CDR3: CATSRDRSSSPYF. The CDR3 coding sequence is TGTGCCACCAGCAGAGATAGGAGCTCTAGTCCGTACTTC.

V gene TRBV27 combines with J gene TRBJ1-2; TRBD1 agrees at 9 bases. The CDR3 loop spans 14 amino acids. CDR1 MNHEY and CDR2 SMNVEV come from the germline V gene (reference sequence). Germline trimming cut 6 bases from V and 8 bases from J; bases unmatched to any gene: 10. CDR3 amino acids: CASSPGQGIQGYTF. The CDR3 coding sequence is TGTGCCAGCAGCCCGGGACAGGGTATTCAGGGCTACACCTTC.

J is TRBJ2-6 and V is TRBV4-3; D is perhaps TRBD2 (5 bases). CDR3 length: 17 residues. V was clipped by 0 bases and J by 2 bases, with 11 bases between them. Per germline, CDR1 LGHNA and CDR2 YSLEER. CDR3 bases: TGCGCCAGCAGCCAAGATATCCTCGGGGCTGGGGCCAACGTCCTGACTTTC. Amino acids: CASSQDILGAGANVLTF.

By share, this clone ranks as medium-sized. The V gene is TRBV14, the J gene TRBJ1-1, with D possibly being TRBD1 (5 bases). Germline CDR1 SGHDN, CDR2 FVKESK. The CDR3 has 18 amino acids. Trimming left V 0 bases short and J 0 bases short, with 17 bases between. The CDR3 DNA sequence: TGTGCCAGCAGCCAAGAAAGTAGGCCAGGGTGGATGAACACTGAAGCTTTCTTT. Translating it yields CASSQESRPGWMNTEAFF.

The chain combines TRBV10-3 with TRBJ2-7; 7 bases line up with TRBD1. Germline V gene data show CDR1 as ENHRY and CDR2 as SYGVKD. The V gene end was trimmed by 6 bases and the J gene end by 3 bases; junction bases not matched to a gene: 2. CDR3 length equals 12 residues. CDR3 in DNA: TGTGCCATCAGCCGGGACAGCTACGAGCAGTACTTC. As protein: CAISRDSYEQYF.

The CDR3 reads CASSSPREDGETQYF. CDR3 in DNA: TGTGCCAGCAGCTCCCCCCGGGAGGATGGGGAGACCCAGTACTTC. The chain employs TRBV13 and TRBJ2-5, with 7 bases lining up with TRBD2. V lost 4 bases and J lost 5; bases outside the gene matches: 10. This CDR3 contains 15 residues. Germline V gene data show CDR1 as PRHDT and CDR2 as FYEKMQ (reference sequence).

The rearrangement uses TRBV27 and TRBJ1-4; D not certain. In germline, CDR1 is MNHEY, CDR2 SMNVEV (reference sequence). V was trimmed by 2 bases and J by 0 bases, leaving 7 bases between them. The CDR3 runs to 15 residues. Here the CDR3 reads CASSLAAATNEKLFF. In DNA, the CDR3 is TGTGCCAGCAGTTTAGCGGCTGCAACTAATGAAAAACTGTTTTTT.

This chain connects TRBV7-2 to TRBJ2-1; 12 nucleotides align to TRBD2. The trim removed 1 base at V and 4 bases at J, leaving 11 bases unmatched. CDR3 length: 19 residues. Germline V gene lookup returns CDR1 SGHTA and CDR2 FQGNSA. The CDR3: CASSLVASGGAIVYNEQFF. The CDR3 DNA sequence: TGTGCCAGCAGCTTAGTAGCTAGCGGGGGGGCCATTGTTTACAATGAGCAGTTCTTC.

This clone occurred once. CDR3 region: CASSFPSSGRVYNEQFF. The CDR3 nucleotides read TGTGCCAGCAGCTTTCCTTCTAGCGGGAGGGTCTACAATGAGCAGTTCTTC. The V gene is TRBV7-9, the J gene TRBJ2-1; TRBD2 matches 12 bases. Germline lookup yields CDR1 SEHNR and CDR2 FQNEAQ (reference sequence). Losses at the gene ends were 3 bases for V and 3 bases for J; bases not matched to a gene: 6. The CDR3 runs to 17 residues.

This sequence joins TRBV24-1 and TRBJ2-3; tentatively, D is TRBD2 (6 bases). This CDR3 is built from 14 residues. V was clipped by 4 bases and J by 4 bases, with 11 bases between them. Looked up from germline, CDR1 is KGHDR and CDR2 is SFDVKD. The CDR3 protein is CATSDRLGADTQYF. As DNA, the CDR3 is TGTGCCACCAGTGACCGACTAGGAGCAGATACGCAGTATTTT.

The V gene is TRBV3-1 (or the pseudogene TRBV3-2), the J gene TRBJ1-6; TRBD1 aligns across 7 bases. Germline V gene lookup returns CDR1 LGHDT and CDR2 YNNKEL (reference sequence). There are 15 residues in the CDR3. The V and J ends lost 6 bases and 8 bases, in that order; junction bases with no gene match: 10. For the CDR3, the DNA is TGTGCCAGCAGACCCGCCGACAGGGCCGATTCACCCCTCCACTTT. It specifies CASRPADRADSPLHF.

V and J are TRBV19 and TRBJ2-7; D perhaps matches TRBD1 (6 bases). The germline gives CDR1 LNHDA, CDR2 SQIVND (reference sequence). CDR3 length: 15 residues. With 3 bases removed from V and 4 bases from J, the gap between germline ends came to 16 bases. In nucleotides, the CDR3 is TGTGCCAGTAGTATGGGGGCCCCTCCGAAATACGAGCAGTACTTC. It translates to CASSMGAPPKYEQYF.

The rearrangement uses TRBV9 and TRBJ2-7, with TRBD1 matching 7 bases. Germline loops: CDR1 SGDLS, CDR2 YYNGEE. The junction had 11 bases not matched to a gene; V was cut back by 3 bases and J by 5 bases. The CDR3 totals 15 residues. The CDR3 is CASSEGDRVFNEQYF. The DNA for the CDR3 is TGTGCCAGCAGCGAGGGGGACAGAGTCTTTAACGAGCAGTACTTC.

The chain couples TRBV28 to TRBJ1-2; D gene uncertain. V lost 6 bases and J lost 6, with 20 bases in between. The CDR3 extends over 15 amino acids. Germline CDR1 reads MDHEN; CDR2 reads SYDVKM. The CDR3 region has the DNA TGTGCCAGCAGGATCCGGTCGGCGGGTGAGAATGGCTACACCTTC. Its protein is CASRIRSAGENGYTF.

The CDR3 is CASSLARGREKLFF. The CDR3 DNA is TGTGCCAGCAGCTTAGCGAGAGGTAGAGAAAAACTGTTTTTT. This rearrangement joins TRBV7-9 to TRBJ1-4; D unresolved. The CDR3 consists of 14 residues. V lost 0 bases and J 8 bases, leaving 10 bases between the germline ends. Germline V lookup: CDR1 SEHNR, CDR2 FQNEAQ (reference sequence). Supplemented by reference TRBV7-9 and TRBJ1-4, the full variable domain reads DTGVSQNPRHKITKRGQNVTFRCDPISEHNRLYWYRQTLGQGPEFLTYFQNEAQLEKSRLLSDRFSAERPKGSFSTLEIQRTEQGDSAMYLCASSLARGREKLFFGSGTQLSVL.

The V and J genes are TRBV12-3 or TRBV12-4 and TRBJ1-2, with D maybe TRBD1 (5 bases). The CDR3 is 13 residues long. Between the trimmed V and J ends, which lost 2 bases and 7 bases, there was a span of 11 bases. The CDR3 bases are TGTGCCAGCAGTTTATTCGGGGGTTCTGGCTACACCTTC. Encoded protein: CASSLFGGSGYTF.

The V and J genes are TRBV6-4 and TRBJ2-7; D call uncertain. The germline CDR1 and CDR2 sequences are MRHNA and SNTAGT. The length of the CDR3 is 13 residues. Trimming shortened V by 7 bases and J by 3 bases, and 13 bases separated the two germline ends. CDR3 sequence (DNA): TGTGCCAGCATGAGGTCCCCGTGCTACGAGCAGTACTTC. This translates into CASMRSPCYEQYF.

V is TRBV19 and J is TRBJ2-3, with D perhaps matching TRBD2 (6 bases). This CDR3 has 14 residues. Between the trimmed V and J ends, which lost 7 bases and 1 base, there was a span of 12 bases. Germline CDR1 and CDR2: LNHDA and SQIVND (reference sequence). The chain's CDR3 is CASMLATGTDTQYF. In nucleotides, the CDR3 is TGTGCCAGTATGCTAGCGACTGGCACAGATACGCAGTATTTT.

This chain joins TRBV13 and TRBJ2-5; D perhaps matches TRBD2 (6 bases). Trimming took off 2 bases at V and 4 bases at J, with 20 bases between the two ends. The germline V gene encodes CDR1 PRHDT and CDR2 FYEKMQ (reference sequence). The CDR3 has 17 residues. The CDR3 coding sequence is TGTGCCAGCAGCTTAAGGAGGGGTGGGTCGTTGGGAGAGACCCAGTACTTC. The encoded protein is CASSLRRGGSLGETQYF.

The chain carries TRBV11-2 and TRBJ2-3; 8 bases line up with TRBD2. The germline V gene encodes CDR1 SGHAT and CDR2 FQNNGV. V was clipped by 4 bases and J by 2 bases; unmatched bases: 5. The CDR3 length is 15 residues. The chain's CDR3 is CASSSAGGNTDTQYF. The CDR3 DNA sequence: TGTGCCAGCAGCTCCGCGGGGGGAAACACAGATACGCAGTATTTT.

In its sample, this clone was seen a few times. This chain connects TRBV4-3 to TRBJ2-5, with TRBD2 identical over 9 bases. This CDR3 is 16 amino acids long. V shed 2 bases and J 2 bases; nucleotides not matched to a gene: 6. The germline CDR1 and CDR2 sequences are LGHNA and YSLEER. The chain's CDR3 is CASSQSPSGVQETQYF. The DNA of the CDR3 is TGCGCCAGCAGCCAAAGCCCTAGCGGGGTACAAGAGACCCAGTACTTC.

The chain employs TRBV18 and TRBJ1-1; tentatively, D is TRBD1 (6 bases). The CDR3 totals 16 residues. The V end lost 3 bases, the J end lost 0 bases, and 14 bases lay between the germline ends. Germline values: CDR1 KGHSH, CDR2 LQKENI. The CDR3 sequence is CASSPTTGQMNTEAFF. The CDR3 region has the DNA TGTGCCAGCTCACCTACGACAGGCCAAATGAACACTGAAGCTTTCTTT.

V gene TRBV21-1 combines with J gene TRBJ1-5; the DNA was not used to check the table's D call, TRBD1. TRBV21-1 is given as a pseudogene. The CDR3 length is 16 residues. The CDR3 loop reads CASRPGWANDHRPQHF. The DNA of the CDR3 is TGTGCCAGCAGACCAGGATGGGCCAACGATCATCGGCCCCAGCATTTT.

V usage is TRBV2 and J usage is TRBJ2-1, with TRBD1 matching over 8 bases. With 7 bases clipped from V and 8 bases from J, the junction kept 19 bases outside the gene matches. Germline V CDR1 and CDR2: SNHLY, FYNNEI. The CDR3 consists of 17 residues. The CDR3 loop reads CASKSAWRDRRRDEQFF. The CDR3 bases are TGTGCCAGCAAAAGCGCCTGGCGGGACAGGCGCCGCGATGAGCAGTTCTTC.

The chain has TRBV5-1 and TRBJ1-2; tentatively, D is TRBD1 (6 bases). Germline values: CDR1 SGHRS, CDR2 YFSETQ. The CDR3 length is 14 residues. V dropped 5 bases and J dropped 6 bases, with 17 bases sitting between them. As DNA, the CDR3 is TGCGCCAGCAGAGCAGGGGATGAGCTGGATGGCTACACCTTC. It is translated as CASRAGDELDGYTF.

This clone was seen once. The chain is built from TRBV19 and TRBJ2-7; TRBD2 might be the D (7 bases). Germline CDR1 and CDR2: LNHDA and SQIVND (reference sequence). This CDR3 is built from 13 residues. Trimming cost V 6 bases and J 7 bases, with 16 bases left between them. The CDR3 reads CASSHGGQGEQYF. CDR3 DNA sequence: TGTGCCAGTAGCCACGGGGGGCAGGGAGAGCAGTACTTC.